The 32 T cell receptor beta chains in this list originate from one sample, sequenced in a study of T cells in Graves' hyperthyroidism and ophthalmopathy. RNA transcripts served as the template for amplifying TCR beta CDR3 regions. The primer set for the first-round RT-PCR of the TCR CDR3 was HTBI. TCRdb reprocessed the multiplex PCR reads via MiXCR and lists one record per CDR3 protein. The repertoire holds about 510,000 distinct CDR3 sequences, around 15% seen once, with approximately 15% in the top ten. The material sequenced was blood. These receptors came from a woman in her forties with Graves' hyperthyroidism.

This clonotype showed up just a few times. The chain combines TRBV6-1 with TRBJ1-1; 12 bases map to TRBD1. This CDR3 comprises 17 residues. Germline lookup yields CDR1 MNHNS and CDR2 SASEGT. The J segment lost 1 base and the V segment lost 4 bases, leaving 7 bases of the junction unmatched. CDR3 region: CASSVRDRGRGNTEAFF. The CDR3 nucleotides read TGTGCCAGCAGTGTCAGGGACAGGGGGCGAGGGAACACTGAAGCTTTCTTT.

The V and J genes are TRBV12-3 or TRBV12-4 and TRBJ2-5; D may be TRBD1 (5 bases). The CDR3 loop spans 14 amino acids. The V gene lost 6 bases and the J gene lost 4 bases, with 15 bases spanning the gap. The CDR3 DNA sequence: TGTGCCAGCAGCGCAACTACAGGAGCAGAGACCCAGTACTTC. The encoded protein is CASSATTGAETQYF.

This clonotype was seen a few times. The rearrangement links TRBV28 to TRBJ2-1, with D maybe TRBD1 (6 bases). CDR3 length: 14 residues. Trimming stripped 5 bases from V and 7 bases from J, with 15 bases between. CDR1 and CDR2 (germline): MDHEN, SYDVKM. The CDR3 loop reads CASSAGWTANEQFF. In nucleotides, the CDR3 is TGTGCCAGCAGTGCCGGTTGGACAGCTAATGAGCAGTTCTTC.

The V gene is TRBV5-1, the J gene TRBJ1-1, with 7 bases matching TRBD1. CDR1 is SGHRS, CDR2 YFSETQ, per germline. The CDR3 totals 18 residues. The ends lost 0 bases at V and 0 bases at J; junction bases unmatched: 11. This CDR3 is CASSLGRQGRLMNTEAFF. CDR3 DNA sequence: TGCGCCAGCAGCTTGGGCCGACAGGGACGACTTATGAACACTGAAGCTTTCTTT. The variable domain in full, with the rest retrieved from reference TRBV5-1 and TRBJ1-1, is KAGVTQTPRYLIKTRGQQVTLSCSPISGHRSVSWYQQTPGQGLQFLFEYFSETQRNKGNFPGRFSGRQFSNSRSEMNVSTLELGDSALYLCASSLGRQGRLMNTEAFFGQGTRLTVV.

This clonotype appeared a few times. Mismatch with germline at one junction end may stem from a read error. CDR3 sequence (DNA): TGTGCCAGCAGTTCCGGACTAGCGCCCCAAGAGACCCTGTACTTC. Its protein product is CASSSGLAPQETLYF. The chain combines TRBV27 with TRBJ2-5, with TRBD2 identical over 9 bases. The CDR3 has 15 amino acids. From germline, CDR1 is MNHEY and CDR2 SMNVEV (reference sequence).

This clonotype was detected ten times or more. DNA for the CDR3: TGTGCCAGCAGTGAAGTGGGGAAACTGTTTTTT. Encoded protein: CASSEVGKLFF. This chain uses TRBV2 with TRBJ1-4, with D unresolved. Germline V CDR1 and CDR2: SNHLY, FYNNEI. The CDR3 sequence is 11 residues long. The germline V and J ends were trimmed by 1 base and 11 bases, with 5 bases remaining between them.

About this clonotype: One end of the junction fails to match germline, which may point to a read error. The chain links TRBV3-1 to TRBJ2-1; TRBD2 matches at 11 bases. CDR1 LGHDT and CDR2 YNNKEL come from the germline V gene (reference sequence). The CDR3 extends over 19 amino acids. Written as DNA, the CDR3 is TGTGCCAGCGGCCAAGATCAAATAACTAGCGGGAGTTCCTACAATGAGCAGTTCTTC. Amino acid sequence: CASGQDQITSGSSYNEQFF.

This clonotype was recorded a few times. The chain has TRBV25-1 and TRBJ2-7, with 8 bases identical to TRBD2. Germline V gene lookup returns CDR1 MGHDK and CDR2 SYGVNS. Trimming took 4 bases from V and 3 from J; bases not matched to a gene: 5. The CDR3 spans 14 residues. The CDR3 here is CASSAAGAVYEQYF. DNA of the CDR3: TGTGCCAGCAGTGCAGCGGGAGCGGTCTACGAGCAGTACTTC.

This clonotype has at least ten counts. The rearrangement joins TRBV11-2 to TRBJ2-7; 7 bases match TRBD1. This CDR3 region has 15 residues. V lost 0 bases, J lost 7 bases, and 9 bases stayed unmatched. Germline V CDR1 and CDR2: SGHAT, FQNNGV. The CDR3 sequence is CASSLDPRGRWEQYF. The CDR3 coding sequence is TGTGCCAGCAGCTTAGATCCTAGGGGGCGATGGGAGCAGTACTTC. The full variable domain, completed using reference TRBV11-2 and TRBJ2-7, is EAGVAQSPRYKIIEKRQSVAFWCNPISGHATLYWYQQILGQGPKLLIQFQNNGVVDDSQLPKDRFSAERLKGVDSTLKIQPAKLEDSAVYLCASSLDPRGRWEQYFGPGTRLTVT.

This clonotype was picked up a small number of times. The gene calls are TRBV19 and TRBJ2-7, with 7 bases lining up with TRBD1. Per germline, CDR1 LNHDA and CDR2 SQIVND (reference sequence). With 6 bases clipped from V and 3 bases from J, the junction kept 5 bases outside the gene matches. The CDR3 is 13 amino acids. CDR3 residues: CASRPTGIYEQYF. CDR3 DNA sequence: TGTGCCAGTAGGCCGACAGGGATCTACGAGCAGTACTTC.

The chain combines TRBV15 with TRBJ2-1, with D perhaps TRBD1 or TRBD2 (6 bases each). CDR1 is LNHNV and CDR2 is YYDKDF in the germline V gene (reference sequence). CDR3 length: 14 residues. The V and J ends lost 1 base and 7 bases respectively, with 11 bases between them. As DNA, the CDR3 is TGTGCCACCAGCAGAGTGGGGGGCTCGAATGAGCAGTTCTTC. It yields the protein CATSRVGGSNEQFF. The whole variable domain, filled in from reference TRBV15 and TRBJ2-1, reads DAMVIQNPRYQVTQFGKPVTLSCSQTLNHNVMYWYQQKSSQAPKLLFHYYDKDFNNEADTPDNFQSRRPNTSFCFLDIRSPGLGDTAMYLCATSRVGGSNEQFFGPGTRLTVL.

This clonotype was picked up many times. The chain couples TRBV6-5 to TRBJ2-7; D possibly corresponds to TRBD2 (6 bases). This CDR3 is 15 amino acids long. V lost 1 base and J lost 3, with 13 bases in between. CDR1 is MNHEY, CDR2 SVGAGI, per germline. In DNA, the CDR3 is TGTGCCAGCAGTTACTTATACGGGAGAAACTACGAGCAGTACTTC. Translating it yields CASSYLYGRNYEQYF.

This clonotype was detected many times. The V call is TRBV2, the J call TRBJ1-6; 8 positions agree with TRBD1. V shed 6 bases, J shed 9 bases, and the junction held 4 bases outside the gene matches. CDR3 size: 13 residues. The V gene's germline CDR1 is SNHLY and CDR2 FYNNEI. In DNA form, the CDR3 reads TGTGCCAGCAGGATAGACAGGGGTTCACCCCTCCACTTT. Translated: CASRIDRGSPLHF.

J is TRBJ2-7 and V is TRBV30; D is unclear. The V end lost 0 bases, the J end lost 5 bases, and 17 bases lay between the germline ends. This CDR3 spans 15 amino acids. Germline V gene data show CDR1 as GTSNPN and CDR2 as SVGIG (reference sequence). CDR3: CAWSVRLRVHHEQYF. The CDR3 region has the DNA TGTGCCTGGAGTGTACGTTTGCGAGTACACCACGAGCAGTACTTC.

V usage is TRBV7-6 and J usage is TRBJ2-7, with a weak D call TRBD1 (5 bases). V lost 5 bases and J 1 base, leaving 15 bases between the germline ends. Germline CDR1 is SGHVS and CDR2 is FNYEAQ. The CDR3 length is 15 residues. The CDR3 region is CASSPRGQGSYEQYF. CDR3 nucleotide sequence: TGTGCCAGCAGCCCTAGGGGCCAGGGTTCCTACGAGCAGTACTTC.

This clonotype has a count of ten or more. The V gene is TRBV18, the J gene TRBJ1-4; no clear D. This CDR3 spans 14 amino acids. Per the germline V gene, CDR1 is KGHSH and CDR2 is LQKENI. V dropped 5 bases and J dropped 0 bases, with 7 bases sitting between them. CDR3 DNA sequence: TGTGCCAGCTCAGCCCTTGCAACTAATGAAAAACTGTTTTTT. The encoded protein is CASSALATNEKLFF.

The rearrangement links TRBV28 to TRBJ1-2, with 8 positions matching TRBD1. The CDR3 runs to 13 residues. V lost 10 bases and J lost 2; bases outside the gene matches: 6. Looked up from germline, CDR1 is MDHEN and CDR2 is SYDVKM. CDR3 sequence reads: CATWTGLNYGYTF. CDR3 DNA: TGTGCCACCTGGACAGGGTTGAACTATGGCTACACCTTC.

This clonotype was seen many times. The rearrangement links TRBV20-1 to TRBJ2-1; the match to TRBD2 covers 13 bases. The length of the CDR3 is 14 residues. The V gene's germline CDR1 is DFQATT and CDR2 SNEGSKA (reference sequence). The V gene end was trimmed by 7 bases and the J gene end by 5 bases; junction bases not matched to a gene: 5. CDR3 residues: CSVTGTSGDNEQFF. The CDR3 nucleotides read TGCAGTGTCACGGGGACTAGCGGGGACAATGAGCAGTTCTTC.

This clonotype was seen a few times. The gene calls are TRBV28 and TRBJ1-1; TRBD1 is a possible D gene (6 bases). V dropped 7 bases and J dropped 1 base, with 13 bases sitting between them. The CDR3 covers 14 residues. CDR1 and CDR2 from the germline V gene are MDHEN and SYDVKM. The CDR3 loop reads CASTAADRNTEAFF. CDR3 DNA sequence: TGTGCCAGCACTGCCGCGGACAGGAACACTGAAGCTTTCTTT.

In regard to this clonotype: A much larger clone is a single base away; this may be a read error. V is TRBV20-1 and J is TRBJ2-7; D is possibly TRBD1 or TRBD2 (6 bases each). This CDR3 has 14 amino acids. From germline, CDR1 is DFQATT and CDR2 SNEGSKA (reference sequence). The CDR3 reads CSARVGGLPYEQYF. CDR3 DNA: TGCAGTGCGAGAGTGGGGGGCCTTCCCTACGAGCAGTACTTC.

The rearrangement links TRBV3-1 to TRBJ2-1; 10 bases align to TRBD2. CDR3 length equals 14 residues. The junction had 9 bases not matched to a gene; V was cut back by 6 bases and J by 10 bases. CDR1 and CDR2 (germline): LGHDT, YNNKEL (reference sequence). The CDR3 spells CASRATSGVREQFF. As DNA, the CDR3 is TGTGCCAGCAGAGCAACTAGCGGGGTTAGGGAGCAGTTCTTC.

This clonotype was picked up a small number of times. The chain combines TRBV5-1 with TRBJ2-2; D uncertain. Germline CDR1 and CDR2: SGHRS and YFSETQ. Between the trimmed V and J ends, which lost 0 bases and 5 bases, there was a span of 8 bases. The CDR3 has 14 residues. Here the CDR3 reads CASSLAEPTGELFF. CDR3 bases: TGCGCCAGCAGCTTGGCCGAGCCAACCGGGGAGCTGTTTTTT.

This clonotype has at least ten counts. The rearrangement links TRBV6-1 to TRBJ1-6; 7 bases line up with TRBD1. Trimming removed 4 bases from V and 3 bases from J; junction bases left unmatched: 9. The CDR3 has 17 amino acids. CDR1 MNHNS and CDR2 SASEGT come from the germline V gene. CDR3: CASSGGAGGYYNSPLHF. As DNA, the CDR3 is TGTGCCAGCAGTGGTGGGGCAGGGGGATACTATAATTCACCCCTCCACTTT.

This clonotype was seen a few times. The chain combines TRBV2 with TRBJ1-2; no clear D. This CDR3 comprises 14 residues. V lost 4 bases, J lost 0 bases, and 9 bases lay in between. Germline loops: CDR1 SNHLY, CDR2 FYNNEI. The CDR3 nucleotides are TGTGCCAGCAGTGTGGTCCAACCTAACTATGGCTACACCTTC. It codes for CASSVVQPNYGYTF.

Regarding this clonotype: One end of the junction varies from germline; a read error may be responsible. The chain recombines TRBV18 with TRBJ2-3, with D uncertain. This CDR3 has 13 residues. Germline CDR1 is KGHSH and CDR2 is LQKENI. The CDR3 here is CAGSPPSTDTQYF. The CDR3 DNA reads TGTGCCGGCTCACCTCCTAGCACAGATACGCAGTATTTT.

This clonotype was seen at least ten times. The chain combines TRBV2 with TRBJ1-3, with D unresolved. The germline V gene has CDR1 SNHLY and CDR2 FYNNEI. Trimming pared 4 bases from V and 4 bases from J, leaving 8 bases between. The CDR3 consists of 13 residues. CDR3 nucleotides: TGTGCCAGCAGTGGAGGATTCGGAAACACCATATATTTT. Protein product: CASSGGFGNTIYF.

The sample holds many counts of this clonotype. CDR3 nucleotides: TGTGCCAGCAGTCCCACCGAGACAGAACACGAGCAGTACTTC. This translates into CASSPTETEHEQYF. The rearrangement joins TRBV28 to TRBJ2-7, with a tentative D call TRBD1 (5 bases). The CDR3 consists of 14 residues. Trimming stripped 5 bases from V and 5 bases from J, with 16 bases between. Germline V gene lookup returns CDR1 MDHEN and CDR2 SYDVKM.

This clonotype has at least ten counts. The chain links TRBV5-1 to TRBJ1-5, with a possible D match to TRBD1 (6 bases). The length of the CDR3 is 15 residues. V dropped 4 bases and J dropped 5 bases, with 16 bases sitting between them. Germline CDR1 and CDR2: SGHRS and YFSETQ. The CDR3 loop is CASSQLRDTYQPQHF. CDR3 nucleotides: TGCGCCAGCAGCCAACTGAGGGACACCTATCAGCCCCAGCATTTT.

CDR3 DNA: TGTGCCAGCAGCCACCGCCCCGGCAATAGACTAGCGGGAGACACCGGGGAGCTGTTTTTT. Protein sequence: CASSHRPGNRLAGDTGELFF. J is TRBJ2-2 and V is TRBV3-1; TRBD2 aligns across 12 bases. The trim removed 3 bases at V and 3 bases at J, leaving 14 bases unmatched. Germline V gene lookup returns CDR1 LGHDT and CDR2 YNNKEL (reference sequence). The CDR3 consists of 20 residues.

The V and J genes are TRBV12-3 or TRBV12-4 and TRBJ2-7; 12 bases match TRBD2. The trim removed 2 bases at V and 5 bases at J, leaving 7 bases unmatched. This CDR3 comprises 16 residues. CDR3 loop: CASSLSGLAGFDEQYF. The DNA for the CDR3 is TGTGCCAGCAGTTTAAGTGGACTAGCGGGATTCGACGAGCAGTACTTC.

This clonotype has a count of ten or more. The V call is TRBV3-1, the J call TRBJ2-7; D gene ambiguous. Germline CDR1 is LGHDT and CDR2 is YNNKEL (reference sequence). V lost 1 base, J lost 6 bases, and 10 bases lay in between. This CDR3 comprises 13 residues. The CDR3 is CASSQGSVPEQYF. In DNA form, the CDR3 reads TGTGCCAGCAGCCAAGGCTCAGTTCCCGAGCAGTACTTC.

The chain combines TRBV5-1 with TRBJ1-1; D not certain. V lost 7 bases, J lost 0 bases, and 22 bases lay in between. The germline gives CDR1 SGHRS, CDR2 YFSETQ. The length of the CDR3 is 17 residues. CDR3 in amino acids: CASRGKLAGGLNTEAFF. CDR3 coding DNA: TGCGCCAGCCGCGGTAAGTTAGCAGGAGGATTGAACACTGAAGCTTTCTTT.